This T cell receptor beta chain appears in the sequencing data of a study of tumor T cells in aggressive B-cell lymphoma. Germline loops: CDR1 SGDLS, CDR2 YYNGEE. The CDR3 loop spans 15 amino acids. The junction had 20 bases not matched to a gene; V was cut back by 4 bases and J by 14 bases. Profiling relied on immunoSEQ multiplex PCR, and the TCRdb table lists in-frame clones only, not all of them. The profile shows roughly 9,000 clones, 70% to 90% of them singletons. The chain combines TRBV9 with TRBJ2-5, with 7 bases identical to TRBD2. Sequenced input: tumor tissue. This TCR came from an adult with diffuse large B cell lymphoma. The CDR3 DNA is TGTGCCAGCAGCTTAGGGACTACTGTGATGTGGGAGCAATACTTC. Protein: CASSLGTTVMWEQYF. Supplemented by reference TRBV9 and TRBJ2-5, the full variable domain reads DSGVTQTPKHLITATGQRVTLRCSPRSGDLSVYWYQQSLDQGLQFLIQYYNGEERAKGNILERFSAQQFPDLHSELNLSSLELGDSALYFCASSLGTTVMWEQYFGPGTRLLVL.